These T cell receptor beta chains were read from a single sample in a study of blood T cells in healthy people across ages. TCRdb processed the 5' RACE reads anew with MiXCR; each CDR3 protein has one entry. The sample comprises fewer than 900,000 distinct CDR3 sequences, about 36% of which are singletons, and over 10% rests with the top ten. Source material: blood. These receptor sequences come from a young man in good health. Both conserved end residues are part of each CDR3. The D gene is left open where the match is weak. Some rows mark clone size as missing; the rest say once, few, many or name a class of expanded clone.

15 TRBD1 TRBJ1-2 many TRBV12-3/TRBV12-4 CASSLTDRTNYGYTF TGTGCCAGCAGTTTAACGGACAGGACTAACTATGGCTACACCTTC
15 . TRBJ2-1 . TRBV18 CASSPPTTFYNEQFF TGTGCCAGCTCACCACCTACTACTTTCTACAATGAGCAGTTCTTC
11 . TRBJ2-7 . TRBV20-1 CSARADTEQYF TGCAGTGCTAGAGCCGATACTGAGCAGTACTTC
14 TRBD1 TRBJ1-5 . TRBV12-3/TRBV12-4 CASSNTGVNQPQHF TGTGCCAGCAGTAATACAGGGGTGAATCAGCCCCAGCATTTT
16 TRBD2 TRBJ2-1 . TRBV4-3 CASSQEASGTRDEQFF TGCGCCAGCAGCCAAGAAGCTAGCGGGACCAGGGATGAGCAGTTCTTC
15 TRBD1 TRBJ2-1 . TRBV20-1 CSAIRTGLIKNEQFF TGCAGTGCTATCCGGACAGGATTAATAAAAAATGAGCAGTTCTTC
12 . TRBJ2-3 many TRBV6-5 CASRSFGGTQYF TGTGCCAGCAGGTCCTTCGGCGGGACGCAGTATTTT
19 TRBD1 TRBJ2-4 . TRBV4-3 CASSQDSQGVSFSKNIQYF TGCGCCAGCAGCCAAGACAGCCAGGGGGTATCGTTTAGCAAAAACATTCAGTACTTC
14 . TRBJ2-3 . TRBV4-3 CASSQGLTRRGEYF TGCGCCAGCAGCCAAGGCCTGACTAGGAGGGGGGAGTATTTT
15 . TRBJ1-4 few TRBV5-1 CASSLARGAREKLFF TGCGCCAGCAGCTTGGCCAGAGGGGCGCGGGAAAAACTGTTTTTT
15 . TRBJ2-3 few TRBV4-3 CASSQDLIGSDTQYF TGCGCCAGCAGCCAAGATCTCATAGGGTCAGATACGCAGTATTTT
14 . TRBJ1-1 . TRBV6-6 CASRAQRANTEAFF TGTGCCAGCAGGGCGCAAAGGGCGAACACTGAAGCTTTCTTT
15 TRBD1 TRBJ2-7 . TRBV14 CASSAPGQGVHEQYF TGTGCCAGCAGCGCACCGGGACAGGGCGTCCACGAGCAGTACTTC
15 . TRBJ2-1 once TRBV28 CASRMRDSGRDEQFF TGTGCCAGCAGGATGAGGGACTCTGGACGGGATGAGCAGTTCTTC
13 . TRBJ2-5 many TRBV5-1 CASSLDSQETQYF TGTGCCAGCAGCTTAGACAGCCAAGAGACCCAGTACTTC
14 . TRBJ2-5 . TRBV7-2 CASSLSWATTEQYF TGTGCCAGCAGCTTATCTTGGGCGACGACTGAGCAGTACTTC
14 . TRBJ1-4 . TRBV29-1 CSVGAQGTNEKLFF TGCAGCGTTGGGGCCCAGGGAACTAATGAAAAACTGTTTTTT
16 . TRBJ2-5 . TRBV6-1 CASSPLGPVFAETQYF TGTGCCAGCAGTCCCCTGGGCCCCGTTTTTGCAGAGACCCAGTACTTC
11 . TRBJ2-3 many TRBV12-3/TRBV12-4 CASKYTDTQYF TGTGCCAGCAAATACACAGATACGCAGTATTTT
14 . TRBJ1-5 few TRBV4-3 CASSQGTDNQPQHF TGCGCCAGCAGCCAAGGGACAGACAATCAGCCCCAGCATTTT
15 . TRBJ1-1 . TRBV20-1 CSARHTGSRNTEAFF TGCAGTGCTAGACATACCGGGAGCAGGAACACTGAAGCTTTCTTT
15 . TRBJ2-7 . TRBV6-2/TRBV6-3 CASRTQGLSYNEQYF TGTGCCAGCAGGACACAGGGCCTGTCCTACAATGAGCAGTACTTC
12 . TRBJ2-3 many TRBV2 CASSDRGNTQYF TGTGCCAGCAGTGATAGGGGTAATACGCAGTATTTT
14 . TRBJ1-2 many TRBV12-3/TRBV12-4 CASNTDSRIYGYTF TGTGCCAGCAACACGGACAGCCGAATCTATGGCTACACCTTC
11 . TRBJ1-1 . TRBV20-1 CSARGGDAAFF TGCAGTGCTAGGGGCGGTGACGCAGCTTTCTTT
21 . TRBJ1-2 . TRBV11-2 CASSQRYSRYPKTGQFYGYTF TGTGCCAGCAGCCAACGTTATTCGAGGTACCCTAAGACCGGACAGTTCTATGGCTACACCTTC
14 . TRBJ2-1 few TRBV7-2 CASSVPTQGGEQFF TGTGCCAGCAGCGTACCCACCCAAGGTGGTGAGCAGTTCTTC
15 . TRBJ2-1 . TRBV12-3/TRBV12-4 CASSLETGLQETQFF TGTGCCAGCAGTTTAGAAACGGGCCTCCAAGAGACCCAGTTCTTC
16 . TRBJ1-5 few TRBV12-3/TRBV12-4 CASSLLGENSNQPQHF TGTGCCAGCAGTTTACTGGGGGAAAATAGCAATCAGCCCCAGCATTTT
15 TRBD2 TRBJ2-1 . TRBV6-5 CASSYLAGVNNEQFF TGTGCCAGCAGTTACTTAGCGGGGGTAAACAATGAGCAGTTCTTC
14 . TRBJ2-5 few TRBV7-2 CASSLGRTAETQYF TGTGCCAGCAGCTTAGGTCGGACCGCGGAGACCCAGTACTTC
15 TRBD1 TRBJ1-2 many TRBV5-1 CASSTTPGTAAGYTF TGCGCCAGCAGCACCACCCCGGGGACAGCGGCTGGCTACACCTTC
16 TRBD1 TRBJ1-6 . TRBV7-2 CASREDREARNSPLHF TGTGCCAGCAGGGAGGACAGGGAGGCACGTAATTCACCCCTCCACTTT
17 . TRBJ1-2 few TRBV4-3 CASSHRNEGSLGYGYTF TGCGCCAGCAGCCACCGAAACGAGGGGTCTTTAGGCTATGGCTACACCTTC
14 . TRBJ1-5 . TRBV6-2/TRBV6-3 CASSYSGGNRPQHF TGTGCCAGCAGTTACTCGGGGGGGAATCGGCCCCAGCATTTT
13 . TRBJ2-7 many TRBV7-9 CASSHILEGEQYF TGTGCCAGCAGTCATATACTGGAAGGCGAGCAGTACTTC
17 TRBD1 TRBJ2-1 . TRBV29-1 CSVDPGQGFGRGNEQFF TGCAGCGTCGACCCGGGACAGGGTTTTGGAAGGGGGAATGAGCAGTTCTTC
17 TRBD2 TRBJ2-1 many TRBV7-2 CASSRGLAGSPYNEQFF TGTGCCAGCAGTCGTGGACTAGCGGGGTCCCCCTACAATGAGCAGTTCTTC
12 . TRBJ2-7 . TRBV29-1 CSVGSDEREQYF TGCAGCGTGGGTTCGGACGAGCGCGAGCAGTACTTC
15 TRBD2 TRBJ2-1 few TRBV10-3 CAISKASGVDNEQFF TGTGCCATCAGTAAGGCTAGCGGGGTGGACAATGAGCAGTTCTTC
12 TRBD1 TRBJ2-7 . TRBV2 CASRDRDYEQYF TGTGCCAGCCGGGACAGGGACTACGAGCAGTACTTC
16 . TRBJ2-3 few TRBV10-3 CAISATTYGSTDTQYF TGTGCCATCAGTGCGACGACTTATGGCAGCACAGATACGCAGTATTTT